These T cell receptor beta chains were read from a single sample in a study of blood T cell repertoires in COVID-19. The repertoire was sequenced with immunoSEQ multiplex PCR; TCRdb's copy has only in-frame clones and lacks some. The sample records more than 150,000 clones, approximately 87% being singletons. Sequencing was carried out using peripheral blood. Every receptor here comes from a woman aged 70 to 79 with COVID-19, enrolled during active disease. The CDR3 runs from the conserved cysteine through the conserved F or W. The D gene is left open where the match is weak. The size field is filled for only some rows; it gives once, few, many or a size class.

clone_size: NA; d_call: TRBD1; j_call: TRBJ1-2; v_call: TRBV3-1/TRBV3-2; cdr3_aa: CASSPNRGSYYGYTF; cdr3_nt: TGTGCCAGCAGCCCCAACAGGGGGAGTTACTATGGCTACACCTTC
clone_size: NA; d_call: TRBD2; j_call: TRBJ2-5; v_call: TRBV28; cdr3_aa: CASSDGTSGSGLETQYF; cdr3_nt: TGTGCCAGCAGTGACGGGACTAGCGGGAGTGGTTTAGAGACCCAGTACTTC
clone_size: NA; d_call: NA; j_call: TRBJ1-2; v_call: TRBV14; cdr3_aa: CASSPGRGLGYTF; cdr3_nt: TGTGCCAGCAGCCCCGGGCGGGGGCTTGGGTACACCTTC
clone_size: NA; d_call: NA; j_call: TRBJ1-5; v_call: TRBV6-5; cdr3_aa: CASSPGTTGEQPQHF; cdr3_nt: TGTGCCAGCAGCCCCGGGACAACTGGGGAGCAGCCCCAGCATTTT
clone_size: NA; d_call: NA; j_call: TRBJ1-1; v_call: TRBV27; cdr3_aa: CASSLYTGRDTEAFF; cdr3_nt: TGTGCCAGCAGTTTGTATACAGGGAGGGACACTGAAGCTTTCTTT
clone_size: NA; d_call: NA; j_call: TRBJ1-5; v_call: TRBV19; cdr3_aa: CASRLGGANQPQHF; cdr3_nt: TGTGCCAGTAGATTGGGAGGAGCCAATCAGCCCCAGCATTTT
clone_size: once; d_call: NA; j_call: TRBJ2-7; v_call: TRBV6-5; cdr3_aa: CASSLLSGQGYEQYF; cdr3_nt: TGTGCCAGCAGCCTCTTATCCGGGCAGGGGTACGAGCAGTACTTC
clone_size: NA; d_call: TRBD1; j_call: TRBJ1-5; v_call: TRBV27; cdr3_aa: CASSLRTGEGNQPQHF; cdr3_nt: TGTGCCAGCAGTCTCCGGACAGGGGAAGGCAATCAGCCCCAGCATTTT
clone_size: NA; d_call: NA; j_call: TRBJ2-1; v_call: TRBV10-3; cdr3_aa: CAIISGTQGGEQFF; cdr3_nt: TGTGCCATCATTTCCGGGACACAAGGAGGTGAGCAGTTCTTC
clone_size: NA; d_call: TRBD1; j_call: TRBJ1-1; v_call: TRBV6-5; cdr3_aa: CASSHSGTANTEAFF; cdr3_nt: TGTGCCAGCAGTCACTCCGGGACAGCAAACACTGAAGCTTTCTTT
clone_size: NA; d_call: NA; j_call: TRBJ1-1; v_call: TRBV11-3; cdr3_aa: CASSLGQRNEAFF; cdr3_nt: TGTGCCAGCAGCTTAGGACAGCGCAATGAAGCTTTCTTT
clone_size: NA; d_call: TRBD1; j_call: TRBJ1-2; v_call: TRBV19; cdr3_aa: CASSQLPGQGYGYTF; cdr3_nt: TGTGCCAGTAGTCAGTTACCGGGACAGGGTTATGGCTACACCTTC
clone_size: few; d_call: NA; j_call: TRBJ1-3; v_call: TRBV5-4; cdr3_aa: CASSRSGLSSGNTIYF; cdr3_nt: TGTGCCAGCAGCCGCAGTGGCCTCAGCTCTGGAAACACCATATATTTT
clone_size: NA; d_call: NA; j_call: TRBJ1-1; v_call: TRBV6-5; cdr3_aa: CASGTGTEAFF; cdr3_nt: TGTGCCAGCGGAACAGGCACTGAAGCTTTCTTT
clone_size: NA; d_call: NA; j_call: TRBJ1-6; v_call: TRBV6-2/TRBV6-3; cdr3_aa: CASSKDKAPLHF; cdr3_nt: TGTGCCAGCAGTAAAGACAAAGCACCCCTCCACTTT
clone_size: NA; d_call: TRBD1; j_call: TRBJ2-6; v_call: TRBV9; cdr3_aa: CASSADRASGANVLTF; cdr3_nt: TGTGCCAGCAGCGCCGACAGGGCGTCTGGGGCCAACGTCCTGACTTTC
clone_size: NA; d_call: NA; j_call: TRBJ1-2; v_call: TRBV7-2; cdr3_aa: CASSLELPWQPYGYTF; cdr3_nt: TGTGCCAGCAGCTTAGAACTACCGTGGCAGCCCTATGGCTACACCTTC
clone_size: NA; d_call: TRBD1; j_call: TRBJ2-3; v_call: TRBV28; cdr3_aa: CASRSGTGGDTQYF; cdr3_nt: TGTGCCAGCAGGTCCGGGACAGGGGGAGATACGCAGTATTTT
clone_size: NA; d_call: NA; j_call: TRBJ2-7; v_call: TRBV10-1; cdr3_aa: CASTTRGRTLSYEQYF; cdr3_nt: TGCGCCAGCACAACGCGGGGACGGACTTTGTCCTACGAGCAGTACTTC
clone_size: NA; d_call: NA; j_call: TRBJ1-1; v_call: TRBV11-2; cdr3_aa: CASSLEIGQTEAFF; cdr3_nt: TGTGCCAGCAGCTTAGAGATTGGACAGACTGAAGCTTTCTTT
clone_size: NA; d_call: TRBD1; j_call: TRBJ1-2; v_call: TRBV11-2; cdr3_aa: CASSLDQGAGYGYTF; cdr3_nt: TGTGCCAGCAGCTTAGATCAGGGGGCTGGCTATGGCTACACCTTC
clone_size: NA; d_call: NA; j_call: TRBJ2-3; v_call: TRBV27; cdr3_aa: CASSLLGGSPGTDTQYF; cdr3_nt: TGTGCCAGCAGTTTACTCGGTGGGAGCCCCGGGACAGATACGCAGTATTTT
clone_size: NA; d_call: TRBD1; j_call: TRBJ2-7; v_call: TRBV12-3/TRBV12-4; cdr3_aa: CASSRQGPYEQYF; cdr3_nt: TGTGCCAGCAGTCGACAGGGTCCCTACGAGCAGTACTTC
clone_size: NA; d_call: TRBD2; j_call: TRBJ2-7; v_call: TRBV29-1; cdr3_aa: CSVELLAGRYEQYF; cdr3_nt: TGCAGCGTTGAATTACTAGCGGGTCGGTACGAGCAGTACTTC
clone_size: NA; d_call: TRBD2; j_call: TRBJ2-7; v_call: TRBV2; cdr3_aa: CASRLLAGGPYEQYF; cdr3_nt: TGTGCCAGCAGGCTACTAGCGGGAGGGCCCTACGAGCAGTACTTC
clone_size: NA; d_call: NA; j_call: TRBJ1-2; v_call: TRBV7-8; cdr3_aa: CASSTLLEGVYGYTF; cdr3_nt: TGTGCCAGCAGCACGCTGTTGGAGGGAGTCTATGGCTACACCTTC
clone_size: NA; d_call: NA; j_call: TRBJ1-5; v_call: TRBV7-9; cdr3_aa: CASSRGGLGLQPQHF; cdr3_nt: TGTGCCAGCAGCCGGGGGGGTCTAGGTTTACAGCCCCAGCATTTT
clone_size: NA; d_call: NA; j_call: TRBJ2-7; v_call: TRBV6-2/TRBV6-3; cdr3_aa: CASSGLGVGQYF; cdr3_nt: TGTGCCAGCAGTGGGTTGGGAGTCGGGCAGTACTTC
clone_size: NA; d_call: NA; j_call: TRBJ2-7; v_call: TRBV2; cdr3_aa: CASSADWGSEQYF; cdr3_nt: TGTGCCAGCAGCGCCGATTGGGGCAGCGAGCAGTACTTC
clone_size: NA; d_call: NA; j_call: TRBJ1-5; v_call: TRBV28; cdr3_aa: CASNPGSHNQPQHF; cdr3_nt: TGTGCCAGTAACCCGGGAAGTCACAATCAGCCCCAGCATTTT
clone_size: NA; d_call: NA; j_call: TRBJ1-1; v_call: TRBV18; cdr3_aa: CASSPRRGNTEAFF; cdr3_nt: TGTGCCAGCTCACCCCGCCGGGGGAACACTGAAGCTTTCTTT
clone_size: NA; d_call: NA; j_call: TRBJ2-2; v_call: TRBV5-1; cdr3_aa: CASSLSAASNTGELFF; cdr3_nt: TGCGCCAGCAGCTTGAGTGCGGCCTCGAACACCGGGGAGCTGTTTTTT
clone_size: NA; d_call: TRBD2; j_call: TRBJ2-7; v_call: TRBV18; cdr3_aa: CASSPQSAGAYEQYF; cdr3_nt: TGTGCCAGCTCACCACAATCCGCGGGGGCCTACGAGCAGTACTTC